The 24 T cell receptor beta chains below come from one sample, sequenced in a study of glioma-infiltrating T cells. Amplification of TCR alpha and beta CDR3 regions from RNA used iRepertoire nested multiplex PCR. TCRdb re-analysed the multiplex PCR reads in MiXCR, keeping a single row per CDR3 protein. The sample contains about 22,000 distinct CDR3 sequences, approximately 25% of which appear only once. The sample comprised glioma tissue, nonneoplastic brain tissue, or PBMCs (not recorded which). Receptors were obtained from a human donor with low-grade glioma or glioblastoma, undergoing nonglioma brain surgery, or in good health (not recorded which).

This clonotype occurred many times. The chain employs TRBV5-1 and TRBJ2-3; no clear D gene. The V end lost 3 bases, the J end lost 4 bases, and 9 bases lay between the germline ends. Germline values: CDR1 SGHRS, CDR2 YFSETQ. The length of the CDR3 is 13 residues. CDR3 sequence (DNA): TGCGCCAGCAGCTCACTTGGGGCAGATACGCAGTATTTT. Translation gives CASSSLGADTQYF.

The chain joins TRBV6-6 to TRBJ2-1; D is possibly TRBD1 or TRBD2 (6 bases each). The V end was cut by 7 bases, the J end by 4 bases, with 29 bases between. Looked up from germline, CDR1 is MNHNY and CDR2 is SVGAGI (reference sequence). The CDR3 loop spans 19 amino acids. CDR3 bases: TGTGCCAGCACCCATGTGCATAAATCGGGGGCGGGCGTTTACAATGAGCAGTTCTTC. Amino acids: CASTHVHKSGAGVYNEQFF.

This clonotype was counted many times. The V and J genes are TRBV11-1 and TRBJ2-5; D is unresolved. Germline V gives CDR1 SGHAT, CDR2 FQDESV (reference sequence). CDR3 length: 13 amino acids. Trimming shortened V by 5 bases and J by 5 bases, and 12 bases separated the two germline ends. The CDR3 coding sequence is TGTGCCAGCAGCCGTGACACGGAGGAGACCCAGTACTTC. It translates to CASSRDTEETQYF.

The CDR3 DNA sequence: TGTGCCAGGGGGACAGGGTACTACGAGCAGTACTTC. Protein sequence: CARGTGYYEQYF. V usage is TRBV2 and J usage is TRBJ2-7; TRBD1 matches at 9 bases. After removal of 9 bases from V and 3 bases from J, the junction contained 3 bases not matched to a gene. The CDR3 is 12 amino acids. Germline CDR1 is SNHLY and CDR2 is FYNNEI.

This clonotype has ten or more counts. J is TRBJ1-2 and V is TRBV6-1; a possible D gene is TRBD1 (5 bases). V was clipped by 5 bases and J by 8 bases, with 15 bases between them. Per germline, CDR1 MNHNS and CDR2 SASEGT. The CDR3 sequence is 13 residues long. The CDR3 protein is CASSLWERGGYTF. Here the CDR3 DNA reads TGTGCCAGCAGTCTCTGGGAGAGGGGAGGCTACACCTTC.

By share, this clonotype ranks as medium-sized. The genes are TRBV7-2 and TRBJ2-7; D is perhaps TRBD1 (6 bases). The CDR3 extends over 14 amino acids. V dropped 1 base and J dropped 2 bases, with 9 bases sitting between them. The V gene's germline CDR1 is SGHTA and CDR2 FQGNSA. The CDR3 nucleotides read TGTGCCAGCAGCTTAGGCGACAGGACCTACGAGCAGTACTTC. As protein: CASSLGDRTYEQYF.

The chain employs TRBV11-2 and TRBJ2-1, with 8 bases fitting TRBD2. There are 15 residues in the CDR3. CDR1 is SGHAT, CDR2 FQNNGV, per germline. The V segment lost 5 bases and the J segment 2 bases; nucleotides outside the gene matches: 5. CDR3: CASSMRGAAYNEQFF. In DNA form, the CDR3 reads TGTGCCAGCAGCATGCGGGGGGCGGCCTACAATGAGCAGTTCTTC.

This clonotype was seen ten or more times. This chain connects TRBV6-1 to TRBJ1-6; weak D call: TRBD1 (6 bases). Trimming removed 5 bases at V and 11 bases at J, with 16 bases between. The germline gives CDR1 MNHNS, CDR2 SASEGT. This CDR3 contains 14 residues. In nucleotides, the CDR3 is TGTGCCAGCAGTCCAGGACAGTCCTATCCACCCCTCCACTTT. Its translation: CASSPGQSYPPLHF.

This clonotype was observed at least ten times. The CDR3 loop reads CASSQQPRETQYF. CDR3 in DNA: TGCGCCAGCAGCCAACAACCGCGGGAGACCCAGTACTTC. V gene TRBV4-3 combines with J gene TRBJ2-5; no firm D call. The CDR3 covers 13 residues. V was cut by 2 bases and J by 5 bases, with 9 bases left in between. Germline-derived CDR1 and CDR2 are LGHNA and YSLEER.

This clonotype has a single count. Possible read error: a much larger clone is one base away. The CDR3 region is CASSPGTGSVYAYTF. For the CDR3, the DNA is TGTGCCAGCTCGCCTGGGACGGGAAGTGTCTATGCCTACACCTTC. This chain uses TRBV18 with TRBJ1-2, with D possibly matching TRBD1 (5 bases). This CDR3 spans 15 amino acids. The germline V gene has CDR1 KGHSH and CDR2 LQKENI.

This clonotype has only a few counts. The chain carries TRBV12-3 or TRBV12-4 and TRBJ1-1, with D possibly matching TRBD1 (6 bases). Trimming took off 5 bases at V and 2 bases at J, with 12 bases between the two ends. The CDR3 contains 14 residues. DNA of the CDR3: TGTGCCAGCAGTCGATACAGGGCTAACACTGAAGCTTTCTTT. Its protein product is CASSRYRANTEAFF.

This clonotype occurred many times. This chain joins TRBV20-1 and TRBJ2-1, with D tentatively TRBD1 or TRBD2 (5 bases each). V was pared by 1 base and J by 9 bases, with 16 bases between. The CDR3 is 14 residues long. Germline V CDR1 and CDR2: DFQATT, SNEGSKA (reference sequence). The CDR3 DNA follows: TGCAGTGCTAGAGTGAGGGGCCCTTATGTTGAGCAGTTCTTC. Its translation is CSARVRGPYVEQFF.

This clonotype was counted ten times or more. One junction end does not reproduce the germline sequence, and a read error may be involved. This chain joins TRBV7-9 and TRBJ2-7; either TRBD1 or TRBD2 may supply D (7 bases each). Germline-derived CDR1 and CDR2 are SEHNR and FQNEAQ (reference sequence). This CDR3 has 13 amino acids. CDR3 coding DNA: TGTGCCAGCAGCTTCGGGGGAAGCGGGACAGACAACTTC. It yields the protein CASSFGGSGTDNF.

Regarding this clonotype: It may be a read error: a sequence one base away is much more abundant. The CDR3 DNA reads as TGTGCCAGCAGCCCCCGGACAGGAATGAGCGCCTACGAGCAGTACTTC. Its protein is CASSPRTGMSAYEQYF. The V and J genes are TRBV6-2 or TRBV6-3 and TRBJ2-7; 7 nucleotides match TRBD1. The V gene end was trimmed by 6 bases and the J gene end by 2 bases; junction bases not matched to a gene: 13. Germline V lookup: CDR1 MNHEY, CDR2 SVGEGT. This CDR3 region has 16 residues.

This clonotype was counted ten times or more. The CDR3 loop is CASSSRQGSPNTEAFF. The CDR3 bases are TGTGCCAGCAGCAGCCGACAGGGGAGTCCGAACACTGAAGCTTTCTTT. V and J are TRBV7-6 and TRBJ1-1; TRBD1 matches at 8 bases. The CDR3 is 16 residues long. The germline CDR1 and CDR2 sequences are SGHVS and FNYEAQ. The junction had 9 bases not matched to a gene; V was cut back by 5 bases and J by 1 base. The full variable domain, completed using reference TRBV7-6 and TRBJ1-1, is GAGVSQSPRYKVTKRGQDVALRCDPISGHVSLYWYRQALGQGPEFLTYFNYEAQQDKSGLPNDRFSAERPEGSISTLTIQRTEQRDSAMYRCASSSRQGSPNTEAFFGQGTRLTVV.

Concerning this clonotype: A read error is possible here, since a much larger clone lies one base away. The V gene is TRBV30, the J gene TRBJ2-7; D is undetermined. Trimming took off 2 bases at V and 7 bases at J, with 12 bases between the two ends. CDR3 length: 12 residues. Germline lookup yields CDR1 GTSNPN and CDR2 SVGIG (reference sequence). The CDR3 DNA follows: TGTGCCTGGAGTTACGGGCCTAATGAGCAGTACTTC. Encoded protein: CAWSYGPNEQYF.

CDR3 DNA: TGTGCCAGCCTAGACCAGGGAATGAACACTGAAGCTTTCTTT. It specifies CASLDQGMNTEAFF. The chain combines TRBV19 with TRBJ1-1, with TRBD1 as a possible D gene (5 bases). V was clipped by 9 bases and J by 0 bases, with 14 bases between them. Germline CDR1 and CDR2: LNHDA and SQIVND (reference sequence). This CDR3 comprises 14 residues.

This clonotype was observed many times. V usage is TRBV27 and J usage is TRBJ2-7, with a weak D call TRBD2 (6 bases). The CDR3 length is 13 residues. The germline V gene has CDR1 MNHEY and CDR2 SMNVEV (reference sequence). The V end lost 3 bases, the J end lost 7 bases, and 13 bases lay between the germline ends. The CDR3 sequence: CASSLGTGSEQYF. The CDR3 DNA sequence: TGTGCCAGCAGTTTGGGGACTGGGAGTGAGCAGTACTTC.

This clonotype was recorded a few times. This chain joins TRBV2 and TRBJ2-5, with D possibly matching TRBD1 (5 bases). The CDR3 length is 12 residues. Trimming took 11 bases from V and 5 from J, leaving 15 bases between them. Germline CDR1 and CDR2: SNHLY and FYNNEI. Written as DNA, the CDR3 is TGTGCCGTAGAAAGGACACGGGAGACCCAGTACTTC. This encodes CAVERTRETQYF.

This sequence joins TRBV6-6 and TRBJ2-7; D remains unclear. CDR3 length: 15 amino acids. Germline values: CDR1 MNHNY, CDR2 SVGAGI (reference sequence). The V end lost 2 bases, the J end lost 2 bases, and 13 bases lay between the germline ends. CDR3 nucleotide sequence: TGTGCCAGCAGTTACCCGCCGGACGGGCCCTACGAGCAGTACTTC. Translated: CASSYPPDGPYEQYF.

This clonotype was found many times. One end of the junction is discordant with germline, which a read error may explain. This chain connects TRBV7-6 to TRBJ1-1; D is perhaps TRBD1 (6 bases). Germline CDR1 and CDR2: SGHVS and FNYEAQ. The CDR3 extends over 16 amino acids. The CDR3 protein is CARSSRPGASNTEAFF. The CDR3 region has the DNA TGTGCCCGCAGCTCGCGTCCGGGGGCGTCCAACACTGAAGCTTTCTTT. Full variable domain (rest looked up from reference TRBV7-6 and TRBJ1-1): GAGVSQSPRYKVTKRGQDVALRCDPISGHVSLYWYRQALGQGPEFLTYFNYEAQQDKSGLPNDRFSAERPEGSISTLTIQRTEQRDSAMYRCARSSRPGASNTEAFFGQGTRLTVV.

This clonotype is judged medium-sized (0.01 to 0.1%). The chain carries TRBV4-1 and TRBJ1-1; 8 bases match TRBD1. Germline V gene sequence: CDR1 MGHRA, CDR2 YSYEKL. The CDR3 is made up of 13 amino acids. The V gene end was trimmed by 3 bases and the J gene end by 4 bases; junction bases not matched to a gene: 1. The CDR3 loop is CASSHQGATEAFF. The CDR3 DNA sequence: TGCGCCAGCAGCCATCAGGGGGCCACTGAAGCTTTCTTT.

The table lists this clonotype with many counts. The chain couples TRBV7-2 to TRBJ2-1; D gene ambiguous. Looked up from germline, CDR1 is SGHTA and CDR2 is FQGNSA. There are 15 residues in the CDR3. V was trimmed by 0 bases and J by 4 bases, leaving 10 bases between them. The CDR3 spells CASSLARVGYNEQFF. Here the CDR3 DNA reads TGTGCCAGCAGCTTAGCAAGGGTAGGGTACAATGAGCAGTTCTTC.

This clonotype was detected only a few times. V usage is TRBV28 and J usage is TRBJ2-5; D could derive from TRBD1 or TRBD2 (5 bases each). CDR1 and CDR2 (germline): MDHEN, SYDVKM. V was cut by 2 bases and J by 2 bases, with 12 bases left in between. The CDR3 runs 15 residues. The CDR3 region has the DNA TGTGCCAGCAGTTTACCTCAGGGACCGCAAGAGACCCAGTACTTC. Its protein product is CASSLPQGPQETQYF.